Listed below are T cell receptor beta chains from one sample, sequenced in a study of shared clonotypes between healthy human individuals. This table comes from immunoSEQ multiplex PCR, and its TCRdb copy is limited to in-frame clones, with some not included. The table records around 1.4 million clones, roughly 98.5% of them present only once. Sequencing input: naive CD4+ T cells sorted from blood. The receptor source for this set is a man aged 25 to 40 in good health. CDR3s include the opening cysteine and the closing phenylalanine or tryptophan.

j_call: TRBJ2-5
v_call: TRBV6-4
cdr3_aa: CASSETILTDDQETQYF

j_call: TRBJ1-5
v_call: TRBV6-5
cdr3_aa: CASRQNRFNQPQHF

j_call: TRBJ2-2
v_call: TRBV5-1
cdr3_aa: CASSLRNTGELFF

j_call: TRBJ2-4
v_call: TRBV5-4
cdr3_aa: CASSLDMSLGIQYF

j_call: TRBJ2-7
v_call: TRBV19
cdr3_aa: CASSHPGGYEQYF

j_call: TRBJ2-7
v_call: TRBV29-1
cdr3_aa: CSATTISSYEQYF

j_call: TRBJ2-5
v_call: TRBV7-9
cdr3_aa: CASSLAGGRETQYF

j_call: TRBJ2-7
v_call: TRBV4-1
cdr3_aa: CASSLERAGEQYF

j_call: TRBJ2-1
v_call: TRBV14
cdr3_aa: CASSQDPPGPRLRVWGNEQFF

j_call: TRBJ2-1
v_call: TRBV11-2
cdr3_aa: CASSLGLAGVEQFF

j_call: TRBJ2-7
v_call: TRBV5-1
cdr3_aa: CASSQTASGTYEQYF

j_call: TRBJ1-1
v_call: TRBV27
cdr3_aa: CASSPSTGVYTEAFF

j_call: TRBJ1-1
v_call: TRBV30
cdr3_aa: CAWSGQGAEAFF

j_call: TRBJ1-1
v_call: TRBV5-6
cdr3_aa: CASSSRRSLNTEAFF

j_call: TRBJ1-2
v_call: TRBV5-1
cdr3_aa: CASSLEGQAYGYTF

j_call: TRBJ2-1
v_call: TRBV10-1
cdr3_aa: CASSVHGGEQFF

j_call: TRBJ2-1
v_call: TRBV7-2
cdr3_aa: CASSFSRNDEQFF

j_call: TRBJ1-3
v_call: TRBV29-1
cdr3_aa: CSVLTGSGNTIYF

j_call: TRBJ2-5
v_call: TRBV18
cdr3_aa: CASSPLPGQGEETQYF

j_call: TRBJ2-2
v_call: TRBV7-7
cdr3_aa: CASSSTGTNTGELFF

j_call: TRBJ2-7
v_call: TRBV7-2
cdr3_aa: CASKGSGGPYEQYF

j_call: TRBJ2-2
v_call: TRBV18
cdr3_aa: CASSYGQGRSTGELFF

j_call: TRBJ1-4
v_call: TRBV28
cdr3_aa: CASRQGGVGEKLFF

j_call: TRBJ1-2
v_call: TRBV4-2
cdr3_aa: CASSQDRGDYGYTF

j_call: TRBJ1-5
v_call: TRBV5-6
cdr3_aa: CASSRINNQPQHF

j_call: TRBJ1-5
v_call: TRBV6-1
cdr3_aa: CASSERQPQHF

j_call: TRBJ2-2
v_call: TRBV10-3
cdr3_aa: CAIFRDTGELFF

j_call: TRBJ2-7
v_call: TRBV5-4
cdr3_aa: CASSLGTGTSSYEQYF

j_call: TRBJ1-2
v_call: TRBV6-1
cdr3_aa: CASSVLPANYGYTF

j_call: TRBJ1-1
v_call: TRBV19
cdr3_aa: CAVGREIGNTEAFF

j_call: TRBJ2-1
v_call: TRBV5-1
cdr3_aa: CASSLGASGSYNEQFF

j_call: TRBJ1-2
v_call: TRBV18
cdr3_aa: CASSPLGTGYGYTF

j_call: TRBJ1-4
v_call: TRBV18
cdr3_aa: CASSPILGATNEKLFF

j_call: TRBJ2-7
v_call: TRBV30
cdr3_aa: CAWGLPDPYEQYF

j_call: TRBJ1-5
v_call: TRBV23-1
cdr3_aa: CASSQWGGGNQPQHF

j_call: TRBJ2-1
v_call: TRBV29-1
cdr3_aa: CSVDSLRRERYPEQFF

j_call: TRBJ1-2
v_call: TRBV4-2
cdr3_aa: CASSREPNYGYTF

j_call: TRBJ2-1
v_call: TRBV11-2
cdr3_aa: CASSEGLAGVVGYNEQFF

j_call: TRBJ1-2
v_call: TRBV5-5
cdr3_aa: CASTRTGAPDLYGYTF

j_call: TRBJ1-5
v_call: TRBV10-1
cdr3_aa: CASILIDRVGRQPQHF

j_call: TRBJ2-7
v_call: TRBV2
cdr3_aa: CASSEEGYEQYF

j_call: TRBJ1-5
v_call: TRBV18
cdr3_aa: CASSPGGTYSNQPQHF

j_call: TRBJ2-1
v_call: TRBV5-1
cdr3_aa: CASSLSVGGQFF

j_call: TRBJ2-7
v_call: TRBV29-1
cdr3_aa: CSVPGGNEQYF

j_call: TRBJ2-7
v_call: TRBV28
cdr3_aa: CASSFSGRAYEQYF

j_call: TRBJ2-2
v_call: TRBV18
cdr3_aa: CASSPNDPGLAGELFF

j_call: TRBJ2-7
v_call: TRBV5-1
cdr3_aa: CASSSPGSPYEQYF

j_call: TRBJ2-5
v_call: TRBV28
cdr3_aa: CASTEVGEGVITQYF

j_call: TRBJ2-7
v_call: TRBV9
cdr3_aa: CASSVELGSSYEQYF

j_call: TRBJ2-3
v_call: TRBV5-4
cdr3_aa: CASSKDRAISGSADTQYF

j_call: TRBJ2-5
v_call: TRBV5-1
cdr3_aa: CASSPRQSEETQYF

j_call: TRBJ2-1
v_call: TRBV11-2
cdr3_aa: CASSWDRKINEQFF

j_call: TRBJ2-7
v_call: TRBV6-6
cdr3_aa: CASSYQGTYEQYF

j_call: TRBJ2-5
v_call: TRBV18
cdr3_aa: CASSPLKASGEETQYF

j_call: TRBJ2-2
v_call: TRBV29-1
cdr3_aa: CTGAGHTGELFF

j_call: TRBJ2-3
v_call: TRBV18
cdr3_aa: CASSLRSQGARYTQYF